The 18 T cell receptor beta chains below were found in one sample sequenced in a study of T cell repertoires in cytomegalovirus infection. TCRdb fed the reads into MiXCR, producing one record per CDR3 protein. This table holds about 260,000 distinct CDR3 sequences, roughly 13% found once. The sample consisted of PBMCs. The origin of the receptors is a human donor in good health (CMV status not recorded). Some clones in this sample may be carry-over from other donors' samples.

In its sample, this clonotype was seen many times. This chain connects TRBV25-1 to TRBJ1-1, with a weak D call TRBD1 (5 bases). The CDR3 runs to 15 residues. The germline V and J ends were trimmed by 1 base and 4 bases, with 13 bases remaining between them. Germline V lookup: CDR1 MGHDK, CDR2 SYGVNS. The CDR3 is CASSESKGRGTEAFF. The DNA of the CDR3 is TGTGCCAGCAGTGAATCCAAGGGGAGGGGCACTGAAGCTTTCTTT.

Only a few counts were recorded for this clonotype. V gene TRBV10-3 combines with J gene TRBJ2-1; 7 bases align to TRBD1. Germline V lookup: CDR1 ENHRY, CDR2 SYGVKD. V lost 7 bases and J lost 9; bases outside the gene matches: 12. The CDR3 extends over 14 amino acids. The CDR3 reads CAIKMGQLGGEQFF. Written as DNA, the CDR3 is TGTGCCATCAAAATGGGACAGTTGGGCGGTGAGCAGTTCTTC.

This clonotype was detected many times. The V gene is TRBV7-9, the J gene TRBJ2-1; 9 nucleotides align to TRBD1. Germline V gives CDR1 SEHNR, CDR2 FQNEAQ (reference sequence). Trimming at V came to 3 bases and at J to 4 bases, leaving 7 bases not matched to a gene. This CDR3 contains 16 residues. The CDR3 sequence is CASSFKPGQGYNEQFF. Here the CDR3 DNA reads TGTGCCAGCAGCTTCAAACCGGGACAGGGATACAATGAGCAGTTCTTC.

In its sample, this clonotype was seen many times. V and J are TRBV7-2 and TRBJ2-5; 7 nucleotides align to TRBD2. Losses at the gene ends were 1 base for V and 2 bases for J; bases not matched to a gene: 4. The CDR3 runs to 15 residues. CDR1 and CDR2 (germline): SGHTA, FQGNSA. Written as DNA, the CDR3 is TGTGCCAGCAGCTTAGTCGGGGGGAGTCAAGAGACCCAGTACTTC. Protein: CASSLVGGSQETQYF.

This clonotype was counted at least ten times. This rearrangement joins TRBV20-1 to TRBJ2-3, with 9 bases identical to TRBD2. The V gene end was trimmed by 3 bases and the J gene end by 2 bases; junction bases not matched to a gene: 6. Germline CDR1 and CDR2: DFQATT and SNEGSKA (reference sequence). The CDR3 consists of 15 residues. Written as DNA, the CDR3 is TGCAGTGCTAGGCTTAGCGGGAGAGACACAGATACGCAGTATTTT. It translates to CSARLSGRDTDTQYF.

V gene TRBV29-1 combines with J gene TRBJ1-4; no clear D gene. CDR1 and CDR2 from the germline V gene are SQVTM and ANQGSEA. The ends were cut back, 6 bases at V and 4 bases at J, with 6 bases in the middle. This CDR3 spans 11 amino acids. The CDR3 sequence: CSVERNEKLFF. In nucleotides, the CDR3 is TGCAGCGTGGAACGTAATGAAAAACTGTTTTTT. Together with reference TRBV29-1 and TRBJ1-4, the CDR3 gives the full variable domain: SAVISQKPSRDICQRGTSLTIQCQVDSQVTMMFWYRQQPGQSLTLIATANQGSEATYESGFVIDKFPISRPNLTFSTLTVSNMSPEDSSIYLCSVERNEKLFFGSGTQLSVL.

CDR3 nucleotide sequence: TGTGCCAGCGCTCTAAACAGGGGGACAGATACGCAGTATTTT. This encodes CASALNRGTDTQYF. This sequence joins TRBV9 and TRBJ2-3; 8 bases line up with TRBD1. The germline gives CDR1 SGDLS, CDR2 YYNGEE. There are 14 residues in the CDR3. J was trimmed by 3 bases and V by 7 bases; bases with no gene match: 7.

The sample holds many counts of this clonotype. V is TRBV12-3 or TRBV12-4 and J is TRBJ2-7; the D is unclear. Deletions cut 4 bases from V and 6 bases from J, with 10 bases between. This CDR3 is built from 12 residues. This chain's CDR3 is CASSSGTPEQYF. As DNA, the CDR3 is TGTGCCAGCAGTTCCGGTACCCCCGAGCAGTACTTC.

This clonotype appeared a few times. The chain links TRBV12-3 or TRBV12-4 to TRBJ2-5; D not resolved. Trimming removed 6 bases from V and 4 bases from J, with 6 bases in between. The CDR3 length is 11 residues. CDR3 DNA sequence: TGTGCCAGCAGGGAGACAGAGACCCAGTACTTC. It is translated as CASRETETQYF.

The chain carries TRBV20-1 and TRBJ1-2, with D unresolved. CDR1 is DFQATT and CDR2 is SNEGSKA in the germline V gene (reference sequence). V was cut by 3 bases and J by 3 bases, with 11 bases left in between. There are 13 residues in the CDR3. The DNA for the CDR3 is TGCAGTGCTAGCGTCGGCGGGGACTATGGCTACACCTTC. Its translation: CSASVGGDYGYTF.

There are many counts of this clonotype. The V gene is TRBV7-9, the J gene TRBJ1-5; D is undetermined. Germline CDR1 and CDR2: SEHNR and FQNEAQ (reference sequence). V was cut by 5 bases and J by 9 bases, with 11 bases left in between. This CDR3 comprises 12 residues. The chain's CDR3 is CASSELMGPQHF. DNA for the CDR3: TGTGCCAGCAGCGAACTCATGGGGCCCCAGCATTTT.

This clonotype was observed at least ten times. J is TRBJ2-7 and V is TRBV25-1; D possibly matches TRBD1 or TRBD2 (5 bases each). The CDR3 extends over 16 amino acids. The germline V gene has CDR1 MGHDK and CDR2 SYGVNS. V lost 1 base and J lost 5, with 18 bases in between. The chain's CDR3 is CASSEWGIGGDNEQYF. The DNA of the CDR3 is TGTGCCAGCAGTGAATGGGGGATTGGGGGTGACAACGAGCAGTACTTC.

The genes are TRBV29-1 and TRBJ1-2, with D unclear. The germline CDR1 and CDR2 sequences are SQVTM and ANQGSEA. V gave up 4 bases and J gave up 8 bases, with 26 bases separating them. CDR3 length equals 16 residues. CDR3 amino acids: CSVVGVGPPLLEGYTF. The CDR3 DNA follows: TGCAGCGTTGTTGGTGTTGGGCCCCCTCTGCTAGAAGGCTACACCTTC.

V and J are TRBV6-2 or TRBV6-3 and TRBJ2-1; the D is unclear. This CDR3 comprises 13 residues. V was pared by 0 bases and J by 10 bases, with 10 bases between. Germline lookup yields CDR1 MNHEY and CDR2 SVGEGT. DNA of the CDR3: TGTGCCAGCAGTTACTCGACTGGAGCGGAGCAGTTCTTC. Amino acid sequence: CASSYSTGAEQFF.

This clonotype was recorded many times. This chain joins TRBV4-2 and TRBJ1-6; no reliable D call. CDR3 length: 17 residues. The germline V gene encodes CDR1 LGHNA and CDR2 YNFKEQ. V was clipped by 3 bases and J by 0 bases, with 12 bases between them. CDR3 region: CASSQDPAGSYNSPLHF. CDR3 nucleotides: TGTGCCAGCAGCCAGGACCCCGCGGGCTCCTATAATTCACCCCTCCACTTT.

This clonotype was picked up many times. The rearrangement uses TRBV12-3 or TRBV12-4 and TRBJ2-7, with 10 positions matching TRBD1. V gave up 5 bases and J gave up 6 bases; unmatched junction bases: 10. CDR3 length: 15 residues. The CDR3 bases are TGTGCCAGCAGTCCGAGACAGGGGGCACCTTTCGAGCAGTACTTC. This codes for CASSPRQGAPFEQYF.

The chain recombines TRBV20-1 with TRBJ1-2, with TRBD1 identical over 10 bases. The CDR3 is made up of 14 amino acids. The germline CDR1 and CDR2 sequences are DFQATT and SNEGSKA (reference sequence). Germline trimming cut 0 bases from V and 5 bases from J; bases unmatched to any gene: 3. Here the CDR3 DNA reads TGCAGTGCTAGAGATCAGGACAGGGGGTATGGCTACACCTTC. Amino acids: CSARDQDRGYGYTF.

The chain uses TRBV4-3 and TRBJ2-7; D is ambiguous. The germline CDR1 and CDR2 sequences are LGHNA and YSLEER. V gave up 1 base and J gave up 0 bases, with 10 bases separating them. This CDR3 has 15 residues. CDR3 DNA: TGCGCCAGCAGCCAAGGTTGCGTCTACTCCTACGAGCAGTACTTC. Protein product: CASSQGCVYSYEQYF.